The next 3 T cell receptor beta chains were all read from a single sample in a study of OX40 agonist ivuxolimab in advanced cancers. Assay used: immunoSEQ multiplex PCR; TCRdb lists only in-frame clones, some missing. The sample has about 84,000 clones, about four fifths seen once. The sample here was CD4+ or CD8+ T cells sorted from blood, taken in a trial of the OX40 agonist ivuxolimab. Source of these receptors: an adult with an advanced solid tumor such as melanoma, head and neck, liver or kidney cancer.

The rearrangement uses TRBV9 and TRBJ2-3; tentative D call: TRBD2 (6 bases). The germline V gene encodes CDR1 SGDLS and CDR2 YYNGEE. The length of the CDR3 is 12 residues. V was trimmed by 4 bases and J by 11 bases, leaving 14 bases between them. The CDR3: CASSPPTGGQYF. In DNA, the CDR3 is TGTGCCAGCAGCCCCCCCACCGGGGGGCAGTATTTT.

This clone occurred a few times. This chain uses TRBV6-1 with TRBJ2-6; the D gene is possibly TRBD1 (6 bases). The CDR3 length is 15 residues. V lost 6 bases and J 2 bases, leaving 11 bases between the germline ends. Germline V CDR1 and CDR2: MNHNS, SASEGT. The CDR3 loop reads CASSYAGAGANVLTF. DNA of the CDR3: TGTGCCAGCAGCTATGCAGGGGCTGGGGCCAACGTCCTGACTTTC.

This chain joins TRBV9 and TRBJ2-3, with TRBD2 matching over 12 bases. The CDR3 extends over 16 amino acids. V gave up 4 bases and J gave up 4 bases; unmatched junction bases: 7. CDR1 is SGDLS, CDR2 YYNGEE, per germline. CDR3 sequence reads: CASSPWTSGVSDTQYF. The CDR3 region has the DNA TGTGCCAGCAGCCCTTGGACTAGCGGGGTGTCAGATACGCAGTATTTT.